This T cell receptor (beta chain) was obtained from a study of T cells in Graves' hyperthyroidism and ophthalmopathy. Study-wide results and limits: Most thyroid-expanded clonotypes above 0.001 were also found in blood.

Orbital computed tomography and thyroid ultrasound, together with serum TRAb and thyroxine and clinical symptoms, were used for diagnoses. It was at first hyperthyroidism diagnosis, before any ophthalmopathy symptoms, that the blood sample was taken. Fresh peripheral blood, around 11 ml of it, supplied the PBMCs. This CDR3 comprises 15 residues. Looked up from germline, CDR1 is SGDLS and CDR2 is YYNGEE. The V gene lost 5 bases and the J gene lost 7 bases, with 19 bases spanning the gap. The table lists this clonotype with a few counts. The target antigen is unknown. RNA transcripts yielded amplified TCR beta CDR3 regions. TCR CDR3 regions were first amplified by RT-PCR with HTBI primers. MiXCR, applied by TCRdb to the multiplex PCR reads, yields one record per CDR3 protein. Of 550,000 to 850,000 distinct CDR3 sequences in the sample, around 19% are singletons; the top ten hold 16%.

The V gene is TRBV9, the J gene TRBJ2-1; D remains unclear. Sequenced material: blood. The TCR originated in a woman in her 50s with Graves' hyperthyroidism that later progressed to Graves' ophthalmopathy. The CDR3 is CASSIGGYELNEQFF. CDR3 DNA sequence: TGTGCCAGCAGTATTGGTGGGTATGAGCTTAATGAGCAGTTCTTC.